These 21 T cell receptor beta chains originate from one sample sequenced in a study of immune evolution from preneoplasia to lung adenocarcinoma. Data came from immunoSEQ multiplex PCR; TCRdb stores just in-frame clones and leaves some out. The repertoire holds about 3,400 clones, with about 70% as singletons. The sample was FFPE minimally invasive lung adenocarcinoma tissue. These TCRs come from a person aged 60-80 years with lung adenocarcinoma.

This rearrangement joins TRBV6-5 to TRBJ2-3; no clear D. The CDR3 has 12 amino acids. Trimming removed 6 bases from V and 3 bases from J, with 7 bases in between. Germline values: CDR1 MNHEY, CDR2 SVGAGI. CDR3 in DNA: TGTGCCAGCAGAACTGAGACAGATACGCAGTATTTT. It encodes CASRTETDTQYF.

The V gene is TRBV2, the J gene TRBJ2-2; TRBD2 matches at 10 bases. This CDR3 region has 16 residues. The V segment lost 7 bases and the J segment 1 base; nucleotides outside the gene matches: 6. Germline values: CDR1 SNHLY, CDR2 FYNNEI. CDR3 loop: CASTLGLARNTGELFF. CDR3 nucleotide sequence: TGTGCCAGCACCCTGGGACTAGCGCGGAACACCGGGGAGCTGTTTTTT.

This clone was counted only a few times. This chain joins TRBV23-1 and TRBJ2-3; 7 nucleotides agree with TRBD1. TRBV23-1 is placed among ORFs of uncertain function. This CDR3 is 19 amino acids long. Unmatched junction bases numbered 16, after V lost 0 bases and J lost 4 bases. This CDR3 reads CASSQSSAPDTGVADTQYF. DNA of the CDR3: TGCGCCAGCAGTCAATCCAGCGCCCCGGATACAGGGGTGGCAGATACGCAGTATTTT.

The chain carries TRBV30 and TRBJ2-7; D could derive from TRBD1 or TRBD2 (5 bases each). Between the trimmed V and J ends, which lost 0 bases and 4 bases, there was a span of 16 bases. The CDR3 has 15 amino acids. From germline, CDR1 is GTSNPN and CDR2 SVGIG (reference sequence). CDR3 region: CAWSVSGRGRYEQYF. In nucleotides, the CDR3 is TGTGCCTGGAGTGTTTCGGGAAGGGGCCGATACGAGCAGTACTTC. Complete variable domain (other parts from reference TRBV30 and TRBJ2-7): SQTIHQWPATLVQPVGSPLSLECTVEGTSNPNLYWYRQAAGRGLQLLFYSVGIGQISSEVPQNLSASRPQDRQFILSSKKLLLSDSGFYLCAWSVSGRGRYEQYFGPGTRLTVT.

This clone appeared a single time. The gene calls are TRBV7-9 and TRBJ2-2; D gene ambiguous. This CDR3 comprises 12 residues. Trimming removed 6 bases from V and 6 bases from J, with 8 bases in between. Germline loops: CDR1 SEHNR, CDR2 FQNEAQ (reference sequence). The CDR3 DNA is TGTGCCAGCAGACCAAATGCCGGGGAGCTGTTTTTT. It codes for CASRPNAGELFF.

The rearrangement joins TRBV19 to TRBJ1-2, with D unresolved. The CDR3 loop spans 13 amino acids. In germline, CDR1 is LNHDA, CDR2 SQIVND (reference sequence). V lost 3 bases and J 4 bases, leaving 9 bases between the germline ends. CDR3 loop: CASSIERGYGYTF. The CDR3 DNA is TGTGCCAGTAGTATCGAACGGGGCTATGGCTACACCTTC.

The chain has TRBV29-1 and TRBJ2-3; 15 positions agree with TRBD2. Germline trimming cut 4 bases from V and 2 bases from J; bases unmatched to any gene: 4. CDR3 length: 16 residues. Germline CDR1 reads SQVTM; CDR2 reads ANQGSEA. In DNA, the CDR3 is TGCAGCGTTGGGGGACTAGCGGGAGGTCACACAGATACGCAGTATTTT. As protein: CSVGGLAGGHTDTQYF.

This sequence joins TRBV30 and TRBJ1-3, with 9 bases matching TRBD1. V lost 2 bases, J lost 0 bases, and 2 bases stayed unmatched. CDR3 length: 15 residues. Germline V gene sequence: CDR1 GTSNPN, CDR2 SVGIG (reference sequence). CDR3 DNA sequence: TGTGCCTGGAGTCTGGGACAGGGCTCTGGAAACACCATATATTTT. The encoded protein is CAWSLGQGSGNTIYF.

The rearrangement uses TRBV2 and TRBJ1-1; weak D call: TRBD1 (6 bases). Looked up from germline, CDR1 is SNHLY and CDR2 is FYNNEI. V lost 2 bases and J lost 6, with 10 bases in between. This CDR3 spans 13 amino acids. The CDR3 bases are TGTGCCAGCAGTGAAACAGGGATGGCTGAAGCTTTCTTT. This codes for CASSETGMAEAFF.

CDR3 sequence reads: CASSSVGGNTEAFF. In DNA form, the CDR3 reads TGTGCCAGTAGTAGTGTCGGGGGGAACACTGAAGCTTTCTTT. The chain recombines TRBV19 with TRBJ1-1; D is possibly TRBD1 (5 bases). Germline CDR1 is LNHDA and CDR2 is SQIVND (reference sequence). Trimming took off 4 bases at V and 1 base at J, with 10 bases between the two ends. This CDR3 contains 14 residues.

This clone turned up a few times. Other DNA sequences in this specimen translate into the identical CDR3. The CDR3 DNA sequence: TGCAGCGCCACTGGTAGGAGTGGCTCAGATACGCAGTATTTT. Amino acid sequence: CSATGRSGSDTQYF. The chain links TRBV29-1 to TRBJ2-3, with D hard to call. This CDR3 contains 14 residues. Germline loops: CDR1 SQVTM, CDR2 ANQGSEA. Trimming pared 7 bases from V and 4 bases from J, leaving 18 bases between.

The V gene is TRBV5-1, the J gene TRBJ2-2; 8 positions agree with TRBD1. J gave up 6 bases and V 3 bases, and 4 bases lay outside the gene matches. CDR3 length: 14 residues. Germline loops: CDR1 SGHRS, CDR2 YFSETQ. CDR3 nucleotides: TGCGCCAGCAGCTCAGGGGGCGCTTCCGGGGAGCTGTTTTTT. Translating gives CASSSGGASGELFF. The variable domain in full, completed from reference TRBV5-1 and TRBJ2-2, reads KAGVTQTPRYLIKTRGQQVTLSCSPISGHRSVSWYQQTPGQGLQFLFEYFSETQRNKGNFPGRFSGRQFSNSRSEMNVSTLELGDSALYLCASSSGGASGELFFGEGSRLTVL.

This chain uses TRBV7-2 with TRBJ1-2; D remains ambiguous. V lost 5 bases and J 7 bases, leaving 14 bases between the germline ends. CDR1 is SGHTA, CDR2 FQGNSA, per germline. This CDR3 comprises 13 residues. The CDR3 sequence is CASSHDWMAGYTF. The DNA for the CDR3 is TGTGCCAGCAGCCACGACTGGATGGCTGGCTACACCTTC.

The chain has TRBV21-1 and TRBJ2-1. TRBV21-1 is recorded as a pseudogene. CDR3 length equals 11 residues. CDR3 bases: TGTGCCAGCAGCAGGGGTAATGAGCAGTTCTTC. This sequence encodes CASSRGNEQFF.

This clone was detected once. CDR3 DNA: TGCGCCAGCAGCTTGTTTTACAGGACTAGCGGGGGAAACACAGATACGCAGTATTTT. Protein: CASSLFYRTSGGNTDTQYF. The chain carries TRBV5-1 and TRBJ2-3; 13 nucleotides agree with TRBD2. V shed 1 base, J shed 2 bases, and the junction held 10 bases outside the gene matches. This CDR3 has 19 residues. CDR1 and CDR2 (germline): SGHRS, YFSETQ.

This sequence joins TRBV11-2 and TRBJ2-3, with a tentative D call TRBD2 (6 bases). V was pared by 1 base and J by 5 bases, with 7 bases between. Per germline, CDR1 SGHAT and CDR2 FQNNGV. This CDR3 contains 13 residues. CDR3 loop: CASSLVGGDTQYF. CDR3 coding DNA: TGTGCCAGCAGCTTAGTGGGGGGAGATACGCAGTATTTT. The full variable domain, in which reference TRBV11-2 and TRBJ2-3 provide the parts outside the CDR3, is EAGVAQSPRYKIIEKRQSVAFWCNPISGHATLYWYQQILGQGPKLLIQFQNNGVVDDSQLPKDRFSAERLKGVDSTLKIQPAKLEDSAVYLCASSLVGGDTQYFGPGTRLTVL.

V usage is TRBV29-1 and J usage is TRBJ1-4; no reliable D call. V lost 5 bases to trimming and J lost 7 bases, with 11 bases between them. CDR1 and CDR2 (germline): SQVTM, ANQGSEA. The CDR3 is 12 residues long. The CDR3 here is CSVSAMGEKLFF. For the CDR3, the DNA is TGCAGCGTTTCCGCCATGGGTGAAAAACTGTTTTTT.

The V gene is TRBV27, the J gene TRBJ2-7; possible D gene TRBD1, 5 bases. The germline CDR1 and CDR2 sequences are MNHEY and SMNVEV (reference sequence). With 5 bases removed from V and 5 bases from J, the gap between germline ends came to 19 bases. The CDR3 consists of 15 residues. CDR3 in DNA: TGTGCCAGCAGTACCGGTGGGGCCCAAATCCACGAGCAGTACTTC. This sequence encodes CASSTGGAQIHEQYF.

The chain has TRBV7-2 and TRBJ1-4, with TRBD1 matching over 8 bases. The CDR3 has 15 residues. From germline, CDR1 is SGHTA and CDR2 FQGNSA. V shed 3 bases, J shed 5 bases, and the junction held 5 bases outside the gene matches. CDR3 sequence (DNA): TGTGCCAGCAGCTTTTCCGGGACAGGAAATGAAAAACTGTTTTTT. Amino acids: CASSFSGTGNEKLFF.

This chain joins TRBV4-2 and TRBJ1-1; TRBD1 is a possible D gene (6 bases). CDR1 and CDR2 (germline): LGHNA, YNFKEQ. Trimming removed 1 base from V and 4 bases from J, with 22 bases in between. The CDR3 extends over 18 amino acids. The DNA for the CDR3 is TGTGCCAGCAGCCAAGGAAAGACAGGAACCTCGCGGCGCACTGAAGCTTTCTTT. Translating gives CASSQGKTGTSRRTEAFF.

This clone appeared a few times. The chain's CDR3 is CASSLGARADTQYF. The CDR3 coding sequence is TGTGCCAGCAGCTTAGGGGCGCGAGCAGATACGCAGTATTTT. The chain combines TRBV7-3 with TRBJ2-3; TRBD1 might be the D (5 bases). V lost 2 bases and J lost 4, with 10 bases in between. CDR3 length equals 14 residues. CDR1 and CDR2 from the germline V gene are SGHTA and FQGTGA.